The 20 T cell receptor beta chains given below trace back to one sample, sequenced in a study of cytomegalovirus exposure and HLA in healthy donors. 13 Jbeta primers and 60 Vbeta primers were used for the PCR. The table came from immunoSEQ multiplex PCR; TCRdb's copy has only in-frame clones and leaves some out. The sample carries 150,000 to 200,000 clones, roughly 80% recorded once. Sequencing used PBMCs. The receptors were gathered from a young woman in good health and CMV-seropositive.

The table lists this clone with a few counts. The rearrangement uses TRBV28 and TRBJ2-1; 13 nucleotides line up with TRBD2. The CDR3 loop spans 14 amino acids. Unmatched junction bases numbered 5, after V lost 8 bases and J lost 7 bases. The germline CDR1 and CDR2 sequences are MDHEN and SYDVKM. CDR3 sequence: CASWGLAGFNEQFF. In nucleotides, the CDR3 is TGTGCCAGCTGGGGACTAGCGGGATTTAATGAGCAGTTCTTC.

The chain employs TRBV4-1 and TRBJ2-1, with TRBD2 matching over 11 bases. CDR1 is MGHRA, CDR2 YSYEKL, per germline. The CDR3 contains 15 residues. V shed 0 bases and J 8 bases; nucleotides not matched to a gene: 3. DNA for the CDR3: TGCGCCAGCAGCCAAGATGCTAGCGGGGGGTATGAGCAGTTCTTC. Translation: CASSQDASGGYEQFF.

The chain carries TRBV28 and TRBJ2-7; 7 nucleotides align to TRBD2. Unmatched junction bases numbered 10, after V lost 2 bases and J lost 6 bases. The CDR3 totals 15 residues. The germline V gene encodes CDR1 MDHEN and CDR2 SYDVKM. The CDR3 loop is CASSLAGTGGGEQYF. CDR3 nucleotide sequence: TGTGCCAGCAGTTTAGCTGGGACTGGGGGGGGCGAGCAGTACTTC.

V is TRBV11-3 and J is TRBJ1-3; 10 bases are a match to TRBD1. Trimming removed 4 bases from V and 3 bases from J; junction bases left unmatched: 3. CDR3 size: 15 residues. The germline V gene has CDR1 SGHNT and CDR2 YENEEA. CDR3: CASSSGQGFGNTIYF. The DNA for the CDR3 is TGTGCCAGCAGCTCGGGACAGGGGTTTGGAAACACCATATATTTT.

The chain carries TRBV10-3 and TRBJ2-5; 7 positions match TRBD1. The V segment lost 5 bases and the J segment 4 bases; nucleotides outside the gene matches: 10. CDR3 size: 15 residues. Germline CDR1 ENHRY, CDR2 SYGVKD. In nucleotides, the CDR3 is TGTGCCATCAGTAGACAGGGTGTTATCGGAGAGACCCAGTACTTC. Its protein product is CAISRQGVIGETQYF.

The J gene is TRBJ1-2, the V gene TRBV4-2; weak D call: TRBD1 (5 bases). V lost 0 bases to trimming and J lost 4 bases, with 21 bases between them. The CDR3 contains 18 residues. Per germline, CDR1 LGHNA and CDR2 YNFKEQ. CDR3 nucleotides: TGTGCCAGCAGCCAAGAGTTCGGGGGTGAAAAGGCTTTCTATGGCTACACCTTC. Its protein product is CASSQEFGGEKAFYGYTF.

The V gene is TRBV11-2, the J gene TRBJ2-6; TRBD2 matches at 9 bases. In germline, CDR1 is SGHAT, CDR2 FQNNGV. The CDR3 has 15 residues. V was clipped by 5 bases and J by 2 bases; unmatched bases: 1. In nucleotides, the CDR3 is TGTGCCAGCAGCGAGCGGGGGGCTGGGGCCAACGTCCTGACTTTC. Amino acids: CASSERGAGANVLTF.

This clone has more than one count but fewer than ten. This chain uses TRBV11-3 with TRBJ1-1; D unclear. V shed 3 bases and J shed 11 bases, with 13 bases lying between them. Germline CDR1 is SGHNT and CDR2 is YENEEA. The CDR3 has 12 residues. CDR3 nucleotides: TGTGCCAGCAGCTTTTCAACGGGTCGGGCTTTCTTT. This gives the protein CASSFSTGRAFF.

J is TRBJ2-3 and V is TRBV29-1, with TRBD2 matching over 8 bases. The germline gives CDR1 SQVTM, CDR2 ANQGSEA. After removal of 3 bases from V and 3 bases from J, the junction contained 17 bases not matched to a gene. The CDR3 totals 18 residues. The CDR3 loop reads CSVDRGPVGGGATDTQYF. CDR3 DNA: TGCAGCGTTGATAGGGGACCCGTCGGGGGGGGTGCAACAGATACGCAGTATTTT.

This chain connects TRBV2 to TRBJ1-6, with unresolved D. Trimming pared 8 bases from V and 6 bases from J, leaving 11 bases between. The CDR3 is 13 amino acids. The germline CDR1 and CDR2 sequences are SNHLY and FYNNEI. Here the CDR3 DNA reads TGTGCCAGCGGCGAGGCAGCTAATTCACCCCTCCACTTT. Its protein is CASGEAANSPLHF.

The rearrangement uses TRBV7-2 and TRBJ1-5, with a weak D call TRBD1 (5 bases). The CDR3 extends over 14 amino acids. The V and J ends lost 3 bases and 4 bases respectively, with 10 bases between them. Germline values: CDR1 SGHTA, CDR2 FQGNSA. The CDR3 loop reads CASSFPGGNQPQHF. As DNA, the CDR3 is TGTGCCAGCAGCTTCCCGGGGGGAAATCAGCCCCAGCATTTT.

The genes are TRBV19 and TRBJ1-2; 8 positions agree with TRBD1. Germline V gene data show CDR1 as LNHDA and CDR2 as SQIVND (reference sequence). Losses at the gene ends were 5 bases for V and 5 bases for J; bases not matched to a gene: 4. The CDR3 is 13 residues long. The CDR3 DNA follows: TGTGCCAGTAGTCTTACAGGGGGATATGGCTACACCTTC. This sequence encodes CASSLTGGYGYTF.

A word on this clone: Mismatch with germline at one junction end may stem from a read error. The CDR3 nucleotides read TGTTCCAGCAGCTTAGTCAGGGCAGGCTCCTACGAGCAGTACTTC. This translates into CSSSLVRAGSYEQYF. The V and J genes are TRBV7-9 and TRBJ2-7; weak D call: TRBD1 (5 bases). The CDR3 runs to 15 residues. Germline lookup yields CDR1 SEHNR and CDR2 FQNEAQ (reference sequence).

This clone was seen just once. A junction end diverges from the germline sequence, so it may reflect a read error. The V gene is TRBV7-9, the J gene TRBJ2-2; 7 nucleotides match TRBD2. The CDR3 is made up of 15 amino acids. Germline CDR1 and CDR2: SEHNR and FQNEAQ (reference sequence). The CDR3 region is CSSTHNGGFPGELFF. The CDR3 DNA follows: TGTTCCAGCACCCACAACGGGGGGTTCCCCGGGGAGCTGTTTTTT.

Only a few counts were recorded for this clone. The rearrangement links TRBV6-6 to TRBJ1-2; no reliable D call. Germline V gives CDR1 MNHNY, CDR2 SVGAGI (reference sequence). This CDR3 spans 15 amino acids. The ends were cut back, 2 bases at V and 3 bases at J, with 13 bases in the middle. The DNA of the CDR3 is TGTGCCAGCAGTTACGCCCCGGCCAGCGACTATGGCTACACCTTC. It is translated as CASSYAPASDYGYTF.

The chain joins TRBV11-2 to TRBJ2-2; a weak D match, TRBD1 (6 bases). Trimming removed 4 bases at V and 4 bases at J, with 16 bases between. Germline CDR1 and CDR2: SGHAT and FQNNGV. The CDR3 consists of 16 residues. CDR3 protein: CASSSLPGQITGELFF. The CDR3 DNA sequence: TGTGCCAGCAGCTCCTTACCCGGACAGATCACCGGGGAGCTGTTTTTT.

The rearrangement uses TRBV10-2 and TRBJ1-6; TRBD1 aligns across 8 bases. The germline CDR1 and CDR2 sequences are WSHSY and SAAADI. This CDR3 region has 16 residues. The ends lost 6 bases at V and 8 bases at J; junction bases unmatched: 12. The CDR3 DNA reads as TGCGCCAGCAGAGGACAGGGTATGTCGCGGGATTCACCCCTCCACTTT. This gives the protein CASRGQGMSRDSPLHF.

J is TRBJ1-6 and V is TRBV6-1, with D tentatively TRBD1 (5 bases). The CDR3 consists of 14 residues. Germline CDR1 and CDR2: MNHNS and SASEGT. Trimming removed 6 bases at V and 9 bases at J, with 15 bases between. The CDR3 region has the DNA TGTGCCAGCAGCCCGGAGCAGGGTGTTTCACCCCTCCACTTT. Translation gives CASSPEQGVSPLHF.

About this clone: Other DNA sequences in the sample encode the same CDR3. This chain uses TRBV29-1 with TRBJ2-5; the D gene is possibly TRBD2 (5 bases). This CDR3 is built from 13 residues. Germline V gene data show CDR1 as SQVTM and CDR2 as ANQGSEA. The V and J ends lost 4 bases and 8 bases respectively, with 17 bases between them. In nucleotides, the CDR3 is TGCAGCGTTGCCCGGATCCACGGGGAAACCCAGTACTTC. Residues: CSVARIHGETQYF.

The J gene is TRBJ1-2, the V gene TRBV5-5; TRBD1 matches 12 bases. The CDR3 length is 15 residues. J was trimmed by 4 bases and V by 3 bases; bases with no gene match: 4. Per germline, CDR1 SGHKS and CDR2 YYEKEE (reference sequence). DNA for the CDR3: TGTGCCAGCAGCTCCGGGACAGGGGGCCTCTATGGCTACACCTTC. Its translation is CASSSGTGGLYGYTF.